The rows below give T cell receptor beta chains drawn from one sample of a study of early T cells in non-severe SARS-CoV-2 infection. TCRdb ran MiXCR on the 5' RACE reads and lists one entry per CDR3 protein. The table records roughly 42,000 distinct CDR3 sequences, 9% to 15% of them present only once. Specimen: whole blood. Source of these receptors: an adult who was a healthcare worker with PCR-confirmed SARS-CoV-2 infection or an uninfected control (not recorded which). The CDR3 runs from the conserved cysteine through the conserved F or W. D genes are given only for firm matches. Size is stated for part of the rows, as once, few or many counts, or as a class when the clone is expanded.

j_call v_call d_call clone_size cdr3_length cdr3_nt cdr3_aa
TRBJ1-1 TRBV6-5 TRBD1 few 17 TGTGCCAGCAGTTCTCGTCGGACAGGGCGAGGAAGCACTGAAGCTTTCTTT CASSSRRTGRGSTEAFF
TRBJ2-3 TRBV10-3 NA NA 13 TGTGCCATCAGATCGCCCCCCGAAGATACGCAGTATTTT CAIRSPPEDTQYF
TRBJ2-3 TRBV11-3 NA many 15 TGTGCCAGCAGCCCATCGCAGGGTTTCACAGATACGCAGTATTTT CASSPSQGFTDTQYF
TRBJ1-4 TRBV4-1 TRBD1 many 16 TGCGCCAGCAGCCAAGATCGGGACAGCTATAATGAAAAACTGTTTTTT CASSQDRDSYNEKLFF
TRBJ2-3 TRBV10-3 NA many 14 TGTGCCATCAGTGACCAGGGAATGACAGATACGCAGTATTTT CAISDQGMTDTQYF
TRBJ2-2 TRBV2 NA many 15 TGTGCCAGCAGTCTCACTTCACCGAACACCGGGGAGCTGTTTTTT CASSLTSPNTGELFF
TRBJ1-3 TRBV28 NA NA 13 TGTGCCAGCGAACAGGCCGCTGGAAACACCATATATTTT CASEQAAGNTIYF
TRBJ1-2 TRBV7-6 TRBD1 many 14 TGTGCCAGCAGCCCCACCAACGGACAGGGGAGCTACACCTTC CASSPTNGQGSYTF
TRBJ2-7 TRBV3-1 TRBD1 many 15 TGTGCCAGCAGCCAACCGGGACAGGGGAAATACGAGCAGTACTTC CASSQPGQGKYEQYF
TRBJ2-7 TRBV19 NA few 13 TGTGCCAGTAGTATAGACGTCTCCTACGAGCAGTACTTC CASSIDVSYEQYF
TRBJ1-1 TRBV9 NA NA 13 TGTGCCAGCAGCGCTACTCTAGGGGAAGAGGCTTTCTTT CASSATLGEEAFF
TRBJ2-5 TRBV20-1 NA few 13 TGCAGTGCTCCCCGGGAAGGAGAAGAGACCCAGTACTTC CSAPREGEETQYF
TRBJ2-2 TRBV7-2 TRBD2 few 14 TGTGCCAGCAGCTTAACTAGCGGGGCCGGGGAGCTGTTTTTT CASSLTSGAGELFF
TRBJ2-3 TRBV19 NA NA 16 TGTGCCAGTAGTCCGAAGGGCTCAGCGGTCGCAGATACGCAGTATTTT CASSPKGSAVADTQYF
TRBJ2-3 TRBV5-1 TRBD2 NA 18 TGCGCCAGCAGCCCGGGGACTAGCGGGAGGTACCGCACAGATACGCAGTATTTT CASSPGTSGRYRTDTQYF
TRBJ2-7 TRBV7-9 NA many 12 TGTGCCAGCAGCTTAGTAGGAACCGAGCAGTACTTC CASSLVGTEQYF
TRBJ2-7 TRBV9 TRBD2 many 14 TGTGCCAGCAGCGTTAGCGGGGGGATCTACGAGCAGTACTTC CASSVSGGIYEQYF
TRBJ2-5 TRBV20-1 TRBD1 NA 15 TGCAGTGCCCGACCGTCGGGACAGGGTCGAGAGACCCAGTACTTC CSARPSGQGRETQYF
TRBJ2-5 TRBV6-6 NA NA 17 TGTGCCAGCGGAGGGCGCAGGAGCGGGCCTTATCAAGAGACCCAGTACTTC CASGGRRSGPYQETQYF
TRBJ2-1 TRBV7-2 NA NA 12 TGTGCCAGCAGCCTAAGCGTGTCTGAGCAGTTCTTC CASSLSVSEQFF
TRBJ2-5 TRBV9 TRBD1 many 14 TGTGCCAGCAGCGTAGGACAGGGCAAAGAGACCCAGTACTTC CASSVGQGKETQYF
TRBJ2-5 TRBV9 NA NA 16 TGTGCCAGCAGCGTAAAATCCCGGGACTTCCAAGAGACCCAGTACTTC CASSVKSRDFQETQYF
TRBJ2-7 TRBV4-2 NA NA 15 TGTGCCAGCAGCCAAGTAAAGTCGGACTCCTACGAGCAGTACTTC CASSQVKSDSYEQYF
TRBJ2-1 TRBV11-2 TRBD2 NA 15 TGTGCCAGCAGCCGGGGACTAGCGGGGAGGGGTGAGCAGTTCTTC CASSRGLAGRGEQFF
TRBJ1-1 TRBV7-9 NA NA 12 TGTGCCAGCAGTGGCGGGAACACTGAAGCTTTCTTT CASSGGNTEAFF
TRBJ1-6 TRBV7-2 NA few 14 TGTGCCAGCAGCTTTACAGGGTATAATTCACCCCTCCACTTT CASSFTGYNSPLHF
TRBJ2-2 TRBV7-9 NA many 19 TGTGCCAGCAGCCAAGATGAATATTGGGGACCAAGTGACACCGGGGAGCTGTTTTTT CASSQDEYWGPSDTGELFF
TRBJ2-1 TRBV4-3 NA few 15 TGCGCCAGCAGCCAGGTAGCGGCGATTTACAATGAGCAGTTCTTC CASSQVAAIYNEQFF
TRBJ2-7 TRBV29-1 TRBD2 NA 13 TGCAGCGTTGGGACTAGCGATTGGCAGGGGCAGTACTTC CSVGTSDWQGQYF